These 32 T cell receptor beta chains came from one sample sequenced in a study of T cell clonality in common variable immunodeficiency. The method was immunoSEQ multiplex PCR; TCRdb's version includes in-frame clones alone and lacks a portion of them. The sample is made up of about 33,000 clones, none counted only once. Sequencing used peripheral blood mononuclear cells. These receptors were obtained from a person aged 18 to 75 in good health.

Here the CDR3 reads CASSPYQTGANTEAFF. The part of the CDR3 DNA that was read is TGTGCCAGCTCACCCTACCAGACAGGGGCGAACACTGAA. The rearrangement links TRBV18 to TRBJ1-1; 8 nucleotides agree with TRBD1. The read ends 3 residues before the CDR3 terminus; that terminus is restored from the germline J gene. V dropped 3 bases and J dropped 1; count of bases not matched to a gene: 7. The CDR3 runs 16 residues. Germline V gene sequence: CDR1 KGHSH, CDR2 LQKENI.

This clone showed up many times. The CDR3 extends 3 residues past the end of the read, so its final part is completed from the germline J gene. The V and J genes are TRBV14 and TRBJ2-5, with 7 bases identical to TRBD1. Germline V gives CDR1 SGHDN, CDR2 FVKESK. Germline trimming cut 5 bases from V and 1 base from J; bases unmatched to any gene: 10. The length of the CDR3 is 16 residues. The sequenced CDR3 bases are TGTGCCAGCAGCTCCCGGGACAGCATAATCCAAGAGACC. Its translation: CASSSRDSIIQET. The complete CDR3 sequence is CASSSRDSIIQETQYF.

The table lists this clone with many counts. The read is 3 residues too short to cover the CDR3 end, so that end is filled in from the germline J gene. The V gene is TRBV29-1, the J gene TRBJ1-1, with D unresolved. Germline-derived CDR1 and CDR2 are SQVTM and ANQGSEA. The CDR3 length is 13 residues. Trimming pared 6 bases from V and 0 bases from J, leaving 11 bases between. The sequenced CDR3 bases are TGCAGCGTCAAAGCTCTTATGAACACTGAA. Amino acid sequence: CSVKALMNTE. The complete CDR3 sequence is CSVKALMNTEAFF.

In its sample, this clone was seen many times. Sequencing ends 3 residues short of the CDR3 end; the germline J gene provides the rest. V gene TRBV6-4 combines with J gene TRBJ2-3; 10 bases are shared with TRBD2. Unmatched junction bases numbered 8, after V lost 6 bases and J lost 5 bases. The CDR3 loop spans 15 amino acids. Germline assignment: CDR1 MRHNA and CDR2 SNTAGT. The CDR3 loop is CASSELAGTGDTQYF. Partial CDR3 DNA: TGTGCCAGCAGCGAACTAGCGGGAACTGGAGATACG.

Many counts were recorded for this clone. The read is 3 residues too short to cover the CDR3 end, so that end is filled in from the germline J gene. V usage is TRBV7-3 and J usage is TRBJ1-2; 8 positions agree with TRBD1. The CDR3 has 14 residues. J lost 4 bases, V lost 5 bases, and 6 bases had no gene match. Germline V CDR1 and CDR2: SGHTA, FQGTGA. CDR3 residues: CASSPQGDGYGYTF. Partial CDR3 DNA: TGTGCCAGCAGCCCACAGGGGGACGGCTATGGC.

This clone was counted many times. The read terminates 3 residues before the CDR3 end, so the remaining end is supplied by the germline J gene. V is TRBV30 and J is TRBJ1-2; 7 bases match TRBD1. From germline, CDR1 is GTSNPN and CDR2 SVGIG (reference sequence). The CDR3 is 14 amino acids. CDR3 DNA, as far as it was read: TGTGCCTGGAGTGCCGCCCGGGACAGCCTCCGC. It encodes CAWSAARDSLR. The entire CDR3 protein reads CAWSAARDSLRYTF.

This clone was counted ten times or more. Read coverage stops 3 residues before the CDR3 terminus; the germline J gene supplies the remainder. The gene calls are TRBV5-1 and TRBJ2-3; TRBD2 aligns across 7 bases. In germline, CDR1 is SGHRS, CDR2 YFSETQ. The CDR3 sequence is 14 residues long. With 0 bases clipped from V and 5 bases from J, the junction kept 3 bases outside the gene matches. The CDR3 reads CASSLASGGDTQYF. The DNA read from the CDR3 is TGCGCCAGCAGCTTGGCATCGGGGGGAGATACG. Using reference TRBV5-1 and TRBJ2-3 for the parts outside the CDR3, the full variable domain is KAGVTQTPRYLIKTRGQQVTLSCSPISGHRSVSWYQQTPGQGLQFLFEYFSETQRNKGNFPGRFSGRQFSNSRSEMNVSTLELGDSALYLCASSLASGGDTQYFGPGTRLTVL.

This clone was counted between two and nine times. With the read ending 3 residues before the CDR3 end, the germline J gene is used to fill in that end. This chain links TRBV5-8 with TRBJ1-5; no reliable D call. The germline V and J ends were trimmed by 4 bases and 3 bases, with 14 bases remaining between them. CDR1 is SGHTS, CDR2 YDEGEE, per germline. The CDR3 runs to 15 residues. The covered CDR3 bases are TGTGCCAGCAGCCATCTAGGCGGCCACAATCAGCCC. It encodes CASSHLGGHNQP. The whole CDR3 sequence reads CASSHLGGHNQPQHF.

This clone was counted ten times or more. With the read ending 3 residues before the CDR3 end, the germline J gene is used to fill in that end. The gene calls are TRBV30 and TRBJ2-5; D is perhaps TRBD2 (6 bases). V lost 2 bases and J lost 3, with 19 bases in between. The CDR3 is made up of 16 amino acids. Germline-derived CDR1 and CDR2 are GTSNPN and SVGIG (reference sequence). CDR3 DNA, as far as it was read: TGTGCCTGGAGTTCCCATTGGGGGGAGAGGGAAGAGACC. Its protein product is CAWSSHWGEREET. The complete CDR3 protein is CAWSSHWGEREETQYF.

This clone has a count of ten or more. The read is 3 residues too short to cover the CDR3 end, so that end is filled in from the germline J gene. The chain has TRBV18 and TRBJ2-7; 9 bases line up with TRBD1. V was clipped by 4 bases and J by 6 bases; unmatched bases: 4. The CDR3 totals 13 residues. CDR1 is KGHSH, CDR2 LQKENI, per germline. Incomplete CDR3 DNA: TGTGCCAGCTCACTGGGACAGGGTCTCGAG. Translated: CASSLGQGLE. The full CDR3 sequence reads CASSLGQGLEQYF.

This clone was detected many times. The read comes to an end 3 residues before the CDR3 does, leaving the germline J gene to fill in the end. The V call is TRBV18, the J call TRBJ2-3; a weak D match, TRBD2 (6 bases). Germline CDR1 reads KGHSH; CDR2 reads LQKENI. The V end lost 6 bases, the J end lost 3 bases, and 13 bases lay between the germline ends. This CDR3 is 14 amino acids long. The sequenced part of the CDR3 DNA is TGTGCCAGCTCCCCTACCGCGGGGACAGATACG. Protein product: CASSPTAGTDT. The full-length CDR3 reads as CASSPTAGTDTQYF.

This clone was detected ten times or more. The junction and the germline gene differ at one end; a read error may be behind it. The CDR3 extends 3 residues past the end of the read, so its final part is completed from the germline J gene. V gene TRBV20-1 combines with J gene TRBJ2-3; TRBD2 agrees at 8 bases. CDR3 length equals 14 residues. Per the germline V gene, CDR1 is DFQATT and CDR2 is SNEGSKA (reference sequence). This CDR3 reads CSAAISGTAETQYF. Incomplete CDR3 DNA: TGCAGTGCTGCAATTAGCGGGACGGCAGAGACG.

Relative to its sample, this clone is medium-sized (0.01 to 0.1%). The covered CDR3 bases are TGTGCCAGCAGCTGGACAGGGGCCATCTATGGC. Its translation is CASSWTGAIYG. The entire CDR3 reads CASSWTGAIYGYTF. The chain couples TRBV5-4 to TRBJ1-2; TRBD1 matches at 9 bases. The read halts 3 residues ahead of the CDR3 end, with the missing end drawn from the germline J gene. This CDR3 comprises 14 residues. In germline, CDR1 is SGHNT, CDR2 YYREEE (reference sequence). The V gene end was trimmed by 3 bases and the J gene end by 4 bases; junction bases not matched to a gene: 4.

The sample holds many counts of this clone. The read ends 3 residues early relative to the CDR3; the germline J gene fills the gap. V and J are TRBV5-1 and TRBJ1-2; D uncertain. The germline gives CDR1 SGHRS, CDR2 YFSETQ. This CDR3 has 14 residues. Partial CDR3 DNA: TGCGCCAGCAGTTCGACGGGTCGGAAGGAGGGC. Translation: CASSSTGRKEG. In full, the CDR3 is CASSSTGRKEGYTF.

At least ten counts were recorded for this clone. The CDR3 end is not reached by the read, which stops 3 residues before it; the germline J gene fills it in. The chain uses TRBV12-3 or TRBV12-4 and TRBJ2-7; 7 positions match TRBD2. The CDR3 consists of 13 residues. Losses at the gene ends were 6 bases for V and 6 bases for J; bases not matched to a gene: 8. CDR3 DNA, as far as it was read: TGTGCCAGCAGAGCCGGGACTATAGGCGAG. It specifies CASRAGTIGE. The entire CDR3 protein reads CASRAGTIGEQYF.

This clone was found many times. Incomplete CDR3 DNA: TGTGCCAGCAGCTCGTTAGCGGGTACTAGCACAGATACG. It translates to CASSSLAGTSTDT. The whole CDR3 sequence is CASSSLAGTSTDTQYF. The chain carries TRBV7-8 and TRBJ2-3; 7 bases are a match to TRBD2. The observed sequence ends 3 residues before the CDR3 terminus, with the missing tail filled in from the germline J gene. Per germline, CDR1 SGHVS and CDR2 FQNEAQ. Trimming took 4 bases from V and 0 from J; bases not matched to a gene: 7. The CDR3 is 16 residues long.

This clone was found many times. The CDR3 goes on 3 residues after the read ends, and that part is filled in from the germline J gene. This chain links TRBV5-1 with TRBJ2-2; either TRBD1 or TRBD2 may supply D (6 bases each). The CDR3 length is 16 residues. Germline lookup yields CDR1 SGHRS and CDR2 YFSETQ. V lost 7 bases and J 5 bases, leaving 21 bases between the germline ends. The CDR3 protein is CASYGGSGGATGELFF. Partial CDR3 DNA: TGCGCCAGCTATGGAGGGAGTGGGGGCGCGACCGGGGAG.

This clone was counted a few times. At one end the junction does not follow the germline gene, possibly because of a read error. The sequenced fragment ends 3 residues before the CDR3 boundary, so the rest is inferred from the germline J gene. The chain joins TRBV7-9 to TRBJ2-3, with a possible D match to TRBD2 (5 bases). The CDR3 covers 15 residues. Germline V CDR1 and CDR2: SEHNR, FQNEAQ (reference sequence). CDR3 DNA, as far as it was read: TGTTCCAGCAGCTTAGACTACTTCGGCACAGATACG. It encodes CSSSLDYFGTDT. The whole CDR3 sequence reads CSSSLDYFGTDTQYF.

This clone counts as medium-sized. The CDR3 DNA, read in part, is TGCGCCAGCAGTGAGGGACTAGCGGGGGACTACGAG. Amino acids: CASSEGLAGDYE. The CDR3 reads in full as CASSEGLAGDYEQYF. V is TRBV10-1 and J is TRBJ2-7, with 13 positions matching TRBD2. The read finishes 3 residues shy of the CDR3 end, and the germline J gene is used to complete it. After removal of 2 bases from V and 3 bases from J, the junction contained 1 base not matched to a gene. CDR1 and CDR2 from the germline V gene are WNHNN and SYGVQD (reference sequence). The CDR3 totals 15 residues.

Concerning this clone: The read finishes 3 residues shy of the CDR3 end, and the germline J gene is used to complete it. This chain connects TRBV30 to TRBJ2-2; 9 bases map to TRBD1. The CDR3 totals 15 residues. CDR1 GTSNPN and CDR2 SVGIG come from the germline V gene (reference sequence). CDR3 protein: CAWSGYRGQGEKLFF. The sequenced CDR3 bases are TGTGCCTGGAGTGGATACAGGGGGCAAGGTGAAAAG.

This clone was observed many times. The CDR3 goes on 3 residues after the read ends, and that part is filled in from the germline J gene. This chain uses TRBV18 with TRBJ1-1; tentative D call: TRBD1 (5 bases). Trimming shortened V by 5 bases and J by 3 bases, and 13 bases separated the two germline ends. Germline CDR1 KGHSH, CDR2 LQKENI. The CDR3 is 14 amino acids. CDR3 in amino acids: CASSGARGDTEAFF. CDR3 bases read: TGTGCCAGCTCAGGGGCTCGGGGGGACACTGAA.

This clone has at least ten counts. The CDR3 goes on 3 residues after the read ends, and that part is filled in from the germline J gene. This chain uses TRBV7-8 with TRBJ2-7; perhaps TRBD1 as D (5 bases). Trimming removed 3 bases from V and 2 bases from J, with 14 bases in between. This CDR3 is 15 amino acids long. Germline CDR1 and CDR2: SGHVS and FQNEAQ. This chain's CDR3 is CASSFSGAATYEQYF. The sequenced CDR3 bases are TGTGCCAGCAGCTTCTCTGGGGCAGCAACCTACGAG. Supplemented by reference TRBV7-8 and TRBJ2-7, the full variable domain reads GAGVSQSPRYKVAKRGQDVALRCDPISGHVSLFWYQQALGQGPEFLTYFQNEAQLDKSGLPSDRFFAERPEGSVSTLKIQRTQQEDSAVYLCASSFSGAATYEQYFGPGTRLTVT.

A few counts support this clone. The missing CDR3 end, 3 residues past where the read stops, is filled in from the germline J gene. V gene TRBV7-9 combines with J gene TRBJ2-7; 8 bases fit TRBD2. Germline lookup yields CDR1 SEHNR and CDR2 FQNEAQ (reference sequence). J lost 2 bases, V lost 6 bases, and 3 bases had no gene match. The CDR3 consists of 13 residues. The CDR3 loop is CASRLAVTYEQYF. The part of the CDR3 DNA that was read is TGTGCCAGCAGACTAGCGGTAACCTACGAG.

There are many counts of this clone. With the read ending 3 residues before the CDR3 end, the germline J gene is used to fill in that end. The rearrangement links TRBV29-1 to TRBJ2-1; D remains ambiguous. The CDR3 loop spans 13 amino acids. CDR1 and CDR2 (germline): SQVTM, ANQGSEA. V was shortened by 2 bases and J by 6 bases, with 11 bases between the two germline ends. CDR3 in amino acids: CSVELSYGNEQFF. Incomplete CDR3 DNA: TGCAGCGTTGAACTATCCTACGGCAATGAG.

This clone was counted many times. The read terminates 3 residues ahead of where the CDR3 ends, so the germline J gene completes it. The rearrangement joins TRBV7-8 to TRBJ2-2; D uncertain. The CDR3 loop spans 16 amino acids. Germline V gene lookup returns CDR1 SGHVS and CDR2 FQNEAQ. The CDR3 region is CASSLYRVPYNSPLFF. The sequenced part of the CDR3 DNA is TGTGCCAGCAGCTTATACCGGGTTCCCTATAATTCACCG.

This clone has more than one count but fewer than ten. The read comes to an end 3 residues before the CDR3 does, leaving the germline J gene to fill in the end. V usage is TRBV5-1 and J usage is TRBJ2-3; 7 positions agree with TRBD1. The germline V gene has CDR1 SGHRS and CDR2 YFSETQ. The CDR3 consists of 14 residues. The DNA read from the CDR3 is TGCGCCAGCAGCCCCACAGACAGGGAAGAGACG. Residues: CASSPTDREET. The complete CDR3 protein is CASSPTDREETQYF. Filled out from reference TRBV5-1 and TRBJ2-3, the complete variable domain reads KAGVTQTPRYLIKTRGQQVTLSCSPISGHRSVSWYQQTPGQGLQFLFEYFSETQRNKGNFPGRFSGRQFSNSRSEMNVSTLELGDSALYLCASSPTDREETQYFGPGTRLTVL.

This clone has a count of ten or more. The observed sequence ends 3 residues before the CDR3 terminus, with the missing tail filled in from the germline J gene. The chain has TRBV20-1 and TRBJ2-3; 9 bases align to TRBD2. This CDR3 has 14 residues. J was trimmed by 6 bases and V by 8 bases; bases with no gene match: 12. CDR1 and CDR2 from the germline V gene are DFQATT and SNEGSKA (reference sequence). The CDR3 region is CSTPDGGGADTQYF. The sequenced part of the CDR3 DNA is TGCAGTACCCCCGATGGCGGGGGGGCTGATACG.

The sequenced CDR3 bases are TGTGCCAGCAGCCCCGGGGACAGGGGGAACACTGAA. It yields the protein CASSPGDRGNTE. The CDR3 reads in full as CASSPGDRGNTEAFF. This chain connects TRBV16 to TRBJ1-1; 10 nucleotides line up with TRBD1. The sequence runs out 3 residues before the end of the CDR3; the remainder is reconstructed from the germline J gene. Per germline, CDR1 KGHSY and CDR2 FQNENV. CDR3 length: 15 residues. V lost 4 bases, J lost 1 base, and 3 bases stayed unmatched.

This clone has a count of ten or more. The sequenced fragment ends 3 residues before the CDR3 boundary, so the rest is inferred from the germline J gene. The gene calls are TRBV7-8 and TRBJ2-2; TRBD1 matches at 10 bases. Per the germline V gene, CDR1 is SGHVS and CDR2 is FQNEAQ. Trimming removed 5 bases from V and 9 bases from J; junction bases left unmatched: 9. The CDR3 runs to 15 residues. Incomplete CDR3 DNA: TGTGCCAGCAGCACCCGACAGGGGGCGCCGAGGGAG. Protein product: CASSTRQGAPRE. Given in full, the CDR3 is CASSTRQGAPRELFF.

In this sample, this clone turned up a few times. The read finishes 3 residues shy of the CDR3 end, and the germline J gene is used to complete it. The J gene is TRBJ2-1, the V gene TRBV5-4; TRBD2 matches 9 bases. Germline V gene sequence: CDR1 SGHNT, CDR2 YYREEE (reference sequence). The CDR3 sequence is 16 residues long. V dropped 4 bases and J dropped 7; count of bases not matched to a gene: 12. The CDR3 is CASSGGSGLAVNEQFF. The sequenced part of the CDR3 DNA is TGTGCCAGCAGCGGAGGGTCGGGACTAGCTGTGAATGAG.

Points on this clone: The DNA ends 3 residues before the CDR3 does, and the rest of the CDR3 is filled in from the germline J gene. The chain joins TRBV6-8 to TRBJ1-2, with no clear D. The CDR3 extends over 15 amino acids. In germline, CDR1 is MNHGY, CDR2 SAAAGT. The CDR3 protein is CASILKRGRAYEYTF. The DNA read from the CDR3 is TGTGCCAGCATTTTAAAACGAGGAAGGGCGTACGAG.

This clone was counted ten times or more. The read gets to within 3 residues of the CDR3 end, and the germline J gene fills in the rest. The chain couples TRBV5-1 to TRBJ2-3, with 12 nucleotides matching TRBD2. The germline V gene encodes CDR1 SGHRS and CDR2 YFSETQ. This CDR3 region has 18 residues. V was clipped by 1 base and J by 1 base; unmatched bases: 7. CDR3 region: CASSLMPSGGAGTDTQYF. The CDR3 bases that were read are TGCGCCAGCAGCTTGATGCCTAGCGGGGGGGCGGGCACAGATACG.